One and the same sample provided the 17 T cell receptor beta chains below, sequenced in a study of T cells after somatic rescue of genetic block. Some clones are missing from TCRdb's copy, which holds only in-frame ones; the method was immunoSEQ multiplex PCR. The table has about 8,000 clones, roughly 80% seen once. The sequencing sample was made of peripheral blood mononuclear cells (PBMCs). The receptors were sampled from a boy between 10 and 17 years old.

The genes are TRBV13 and TRBJ2-1; tentatively, D is TRBD2 (6 bases). V lost 4 bases and J lost 2, with 15 bases in between. The CDR3 sequence is 16 residues long. Germline values: CDR1 PRHDT, CDR2 FYEKMQ (reference sequence). CDR3 nucleotides: TGTGCCAGCAGCTACGGGGCGGGGTTGACCTACAATGAGCAGTTCTTC. Its translation is CASSYGAGLTYNEQFF. The full variable domain, completed using reference TRBV13 and TRBJ2-1, is AAGVIQSPRHLIKEKRETATLKCYPIPRHDTVYWYQQGPGQDPQFLISFYEKMQSDKGSIPDRFSAQQFSDYHSELNMSSLELGDSALYFCASSYGAGLTYNEQFFGPGTRLTVL.

The chain joins TRBV7-6 to TRBJ1-4; TRBD1 aligns across 7 bases. Trimming cost V 4 bases and J 7 bases; bases outside gene matches: 6. Germline CDR1 SGHVS, CDR2 FNYEAQ. The CDR3 runs to 14 residues. The CDR3 nucleotides are TGTGCCAGCAGCTCCTGGACAGGAAGTGAAAAACTGTTTTTT. Residues: CASSSWTGSEKLFF.

The V and J genes are TRBV7-2 and TRBJ2-1; D may be TRBD1 or TRBD2 (6 bases each). Per the germline V gene, CDR1 is SGHTA and CDR2 is FQGNSA. The CDR3 spans 15 residues. The V and J ends lost 4 bases and 16 bases respectively, with 26 bases between them. As DNA, the CDR3 is TGTGCCAGCAGCTCCGGACGGGGGCTTAGTGGAGTGTACTTCTTC. Protein sequence: CASSSGRGLSGVYFF.

The genes are TRBV15 and TRBJ1-5, with 10 positions matching TRBD1. V shed 3 bases, J shed 7 bases, and the junction held 12 bases outside the gene matches. This CDR3 contains 17 residues. Germline V gene lookup returns CDR1 LNHNV and CDR2 YYDKDF (reference sequence). The chain's CDR3 is CATSSLADRGGRQPQHF. The CDR3 DNA is TGTGCCACCAGCAGCCTCGCGGACAGGGGGGGAAGACAGCCCCAGCATTTT.

In its sample, this clone was seen a few times. This chain uses TRBV25-1 with TRBJ2-7; D perhaps matches TRBD1 (5 bases). Germline CDR1 reads MGHDK; CDR2 reads SYGVNS. The CDR3 sequence is 14 residues long. Trimming shortened V by 6 bases and J by 4 bases, and 16 bases separated the two germline ends. The DNA of the CDR3 is TGTGCCAGCAGCCGTCTTGGGGCCATGTACGAGCAGTACTTC. Amino acid sequence: CASSRLGAMYEQYF.

This clone showed up just once. The chain joins TRBV27 to TRBJ1-2; the D is unclear. Germline values: CDR1 MNHEY, CDR2 SMNVEV (reference sequence). The CDR3 spans 14 residues. Trimming removed 0 bases from V and 8 bases from J, with 13 bases in between. CDR3 nucleotides: TGTGCCAGCAGTTTATCCGACCGGAGAGGAGGCTACACCTTC. As protein: CASSLSDRRGGYTF.

The J gene is TRBJ2-7, the V gene TRBV4-3, with 14 bases matching TRBD2. This CDR3 is built from 18 residues. V dropped 4 bases and J dropped 2; count of bases not matched to a gene: 10. The germline CDR1 and CDR2 sequences are LGHNA and YSLEER. CDR3 bases: TGCGCCAGCAGCCTCAATGGGACTAGCGGGGGTCCCGCCTACGAGCAGTACTTC. Translating gives CASSLNGTSGGPAYEQYF.

The chain uses TRBV18 and TRBJ2-7; D perhaps matches TRBD1 (6 bases). V dropped 6 bases and J dropped 5 bases, with 14 bases sitting between them. Germline V gene data show CDR1 as KGHSH and CDR2 as LQKENI. The CDR3 contains 13 residues. CDR3 sequence (DNA): TGTGCCAGCTCCAACAGGGAAGGTCACGAGCAGTACTTC. This sequence encodes CASSNREGHEQYF.

The chain couples TRBV7-6 to TRBJ1-1, with a possible D match to TRBD1 (5 bases). The ends were cut back, 5 bases at V and 1 base at J, with 11 bases in the middle. The CDR3 consists of 14 residues. Germline V gene sequence: CDR1 SGHVS, CDR2 FNYEAQ. In DNA form, the CDR3 reads TGTGCCAGCAGCACCCCGGGGACGAACACTGAAGCTTTCTTT. It translates to CASSTPGTNTEAFF.

This CDR3 reads CASSLGGPTEAFF. In DNA form, the CDR3 reads TGTGCCAGCAGCTTAGGGGGGCCCACTGAAGCTTTCTTT. V is TRBV11-1 and J is TRBJ1-1; tentative D call: TRBD1 (6 bases). Germline CDR1 SGHAT, CDR2 FQDESV (reference sequence). CDR3 length: 13 amino acids. Trimming removed 1 base at V and 4 bases at J, with 7 bases between.

The chain employs TRBV2 and TRBJ1-4; TRBD1 might be the D (6 bases). There are 14 residues in the CDR3. CDR1 and CDR2 (germline): SNHLY, FYNNEI. The V end was cut by 6 bases, the J end by 5 bases, with 13 bases between. The CDR3 sequence: CASRGGTGNEKLFF. In nucleotides, the CDR3 is TGTGCCAGCAGGGGGGGCACGGGGAATGAAAAACTGTTTTTT.

This clone was observed a few times. This chain connects TRBV19 to TRBJ2-1; a weak D match, TRBD2 (6 bases). Trimming removed 6 bases from V and 9 bases from J, with 24 bases in between. Germline loops: CDR1 LNHDA, CDR2 SQIVND (reference sequence). The CDR3 spans 16 residues. CDR3 in amino acids: CASSQLFSGARGEQFF. The CDR3 nucleotides read TGTGCCAGTAGCCAGCTCTTCTCGGGAGCAAGGGGTGAGCAGTTCTTC.

This chain uses TRBV6-6 with TRBJ2-2; 11 bases align to TRBD2. The V gene's germline CDR1 is MNHNY and CDR2 SVGAGI (reference sequence). Losses at the gene ends were 7 bases for V and 2 bases for J; bases not matched to a gene: 6. This CDR3 contains 16 residues. The CDR3 nucleotides are TGTGCCAGCACCCTAGCGGGAGGACGCAACACCGGGGAGCTGTTTTTT. Protein product: CASTLAGGRNTGELFF.

The chain recombines TRBV2 with TRBJ2-5, with TRBD2 matching over 14 bases. The end of the DNA aligns better with TRBJ2-7, so the J call may be wrong. CDR1 and CDR2 from the germline V gene are SNHLY and FYNNEI. There are 19 residues in the CDR3. This CDR3 is CASKVFWGLAGDPGDEQYF. CDR3 sequence (DNA): TGTGCCAGCAAGGTTTTTTGGGGACTAGCGGGAGACCCGGGGGACGAGCAGTACTTC.

This clone showed up just once. The chain recombines TRBV7-2 with TRBJ1-3, with 7 bases fitting TRBD1. J lost 0 bases, V lost 3 bases, and 5 bases had no gene match. CDR1 is SGHTA and CDR2 is FQGNSA in the germline V gene. The CDR3 sequence is 16 residues long. DNA for the CDR3: TGTGCCAGCAGCTTCTGGACAGGCGGCTCTGGAAACACCATATATTTT. Translation: CASSFWTGGSGNTIYF.

This chain links TRBV18 with TRBJ2-1, with 13 nucleotides matching TRBD2. This CDR3 region has 15 residues. J lost 6 bases, V lost 5 bases, and 4 bases had no gene match. Germline lookup yields CDR1 KGHSH and CDR2 LQKENI. This chain's CDR3 is CASSSLAGGSNEQFF. The DNA for the CDR3 is TGTGCCAGCTCATCACTAGCGGGGGGGTCCAATGAGCAGTTCTTC.

This chain joins TRBV7-8 and TRBJ2-5, with D unclear. The J call may not be correct, given that the DNA end is closer to TRBJ2-7. In germline, CDR1 is SGHVS, CDR2 FQNEAQ. The CDR3 is 15 residues long. The CDR3 loop is CASSLGRVQGYEQYF. CDR3 bases: TGTGCCAGCAGCCTAGGAAGGGTTCAAGGCTACGAGCAGTACTTC.